This T cell receptor beta chain was recorded in a study of human T cells and chemical hapten exposure (dated by TCRdb to 2020 to 2023). Background for the entire study: For sensitization, 2% DPC in acetone was applied to a 2 cm by 2 cm area of upper inner arm skin. Patch testing on the upper back used Finn chambers containing 0.01% DPC, with scoring done after 6 days according to International Contact Dermatitis Research Group standards. Throughout the roughly 23-week study period, patients were also given weekly therapeutic DPC doses on the scalp. In alopecia patients, the study followed how the peripheral blood TCR repertoire changed in vivo over primary and secondary sensitization to diphenylcyclopropenone (DPC), a hapten. Libraries were combined into a pool for sequencing, and differences in TCR yield between samples came mainly from small differences in library volumes within the pool. Blood was sampled from patients pre-sensitization (week 0) and at 2, 6 and about 24 weeks after DPC sensitization. About 28 alopecia patients gave blood for TCR sequencing at one to four time points (pre-sensitization, 2, 6 and 24 weeks). Most of the patients in the cohort were female, and the cohort covered alopecia areata with under or over 50% scalp involvement, alopecia totalis and alopecia universalis. General study outcomes and caveats: A positive correlation was found between the number of PT1 expanded TCRs and patch test score, with significance reached at thresholds 8, 16 and 32 but not 4. Expanded TCRs formed significantly more large CDR3 similarity clusters than pre-sensitization or healthy control sets, consistent with antigen-driven responses. Because every patient had alopecia, a presumed autoimmune disease, the patients' immune response might differ from that of healthy individuals. After repeated subsampling, changes were observed in the strength of the expansion versus patch-test correlation and in the threshold at which the correlation became significant. DPC sensitization did not change how many TCRs were above 1 in 1000 frequency, and no evidence was found of alterations in global repertoire structure.

The library was obtained by RACE. This sample was sequenced with a NextSeq 500. Library preparation attached unique molecular identifiers to individual cDNA molecules for quantitative, reproducible TCR counting. Each blood RNA sample was used to sequence both TCR alpha and TCR beta chains. The authors' analysis ran thus. The median number of TCRs per sample was approximately 96,000, ranging from 23,224 to 690,600. The Decombinator software suite was used to annotate the V, J and CDR3 of the TCR reads. To make PS versus PT1 abundance plots, every sample was subsampled to the same number of TCRs (28,000). TCRs were defined as expanded if absent before sensitization and observed at least eight times at the 2-week time point. TCRdb handled the public reads itself, with Q25 trimming in fastp and clone calling in MiXCR, and kept productive beta chains. Duplicate CDR3 protein sequences are folded into a single record with the most common DNA and genes. The V and J calls reflect TCRdb's pipeline rather than the authors' work. Across this sample there are roughly 360,000 distinct CDR3 sequences, with around 5% seen only once. The ten largest account for around 2.3% of the sample.

This clonotype was observed many times. Its target antigen remains unknown. Per-base qualities were not stored, and no clone one base away is much larger. CDR1 and CDR2 (SGHAT, FQNNGV) derive from the germline V gene. The CDR3 goes from the cysteine to the phenylalanine over 13 residues. Only the CDR3 part of the read is kept: 39 bases, read in frame from the first base. V is reduced by 6 bases and J by 5 bases, leaving a spacing of 13 bases between them. This specimen's time point label, per the study, means: patch test 1, 2 weeks after DPC sensitization. The treatment or condition label here, explained by the study, means: therapeutic diphenylcyclopropenone sensitization with weekly scalp DPC. At each patch-test visit, blood was drawn before the patch test was applied. To be eligible, patients had to be aged 18 to 70, diagnosed with alopecia and judged suitable for DPC therapy, while pregnant patients were excluded. Total RNA was isolated from unfractionated whole blood collected in Tempus Blood RNA tubes.

Sequencing used whole blood, obtained in connection with sensitization to the hapten diphenylcyclopropenone (DPC). The TCR sequence derives from a woman in her forties or fifties with alopecia areata. Some clones in this sample may be carry-over from other donors' samples. Rearrangement joined TRBV11-2 to TRBJ1-1; no D gene is confidently identified. Here is the DNA: TGTGCCAGCAGTCCCCGGCGGGGAACTGAAGCTTTCTTT. It specifies CASSPRRGTEAFF.